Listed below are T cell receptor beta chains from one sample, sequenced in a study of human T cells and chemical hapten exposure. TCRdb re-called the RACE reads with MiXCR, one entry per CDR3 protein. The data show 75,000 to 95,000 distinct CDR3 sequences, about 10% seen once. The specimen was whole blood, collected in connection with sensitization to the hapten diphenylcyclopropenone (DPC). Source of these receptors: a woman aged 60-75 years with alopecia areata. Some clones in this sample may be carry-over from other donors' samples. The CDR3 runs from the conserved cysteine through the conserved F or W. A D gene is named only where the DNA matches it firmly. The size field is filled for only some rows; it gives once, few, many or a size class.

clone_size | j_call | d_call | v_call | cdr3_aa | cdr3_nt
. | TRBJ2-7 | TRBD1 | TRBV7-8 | CASSFRDRGFYEQYF | TGTGCCAGCAGCTTCCGGGACAGGGGGTTCTACGAGCAGTACTTC
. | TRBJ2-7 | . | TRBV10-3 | CAISDPKVGFYEQYF | TGTGCCATCAGTGATCCCAAGGTGGGCTTTTACGAGCAGTACTTC
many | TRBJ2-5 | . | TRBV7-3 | CASSLNPGITAETQYF | TGTGCCAGCAGCTTAAATCCAGGGATAACCGCAGAGACCCAGTACTTC
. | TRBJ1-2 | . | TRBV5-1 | CASSLGTDSYGYTF | TGCGCCAGCAGCTTGGGGACAGACTCCTATGGCTACACCTTC
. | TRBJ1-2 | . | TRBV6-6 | CASSLGGVSDYGYTF | TGTGCCAGCAGCCTGGGGGGGGTTTCTGACTATGGCTACACCTTC
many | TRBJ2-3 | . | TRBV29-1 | CSVEQGLTDTQYF | TGCAGCGTTGAACAGGGGCTTACAGATACGCAGTATTTT
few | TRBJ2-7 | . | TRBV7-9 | CASSTPYEQYF | TGTGCCAGCAGCACACCCTACGAGCAGTACTTC
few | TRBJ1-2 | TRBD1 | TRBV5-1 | CASSHGQGANYGYTF | TGCGCCAGCAGCCACGGACAGGGGGCTAACTATGGCTACACCTTC
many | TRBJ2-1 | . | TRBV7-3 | CASSLTGVGSVFEQFF | TGTGCCAGCAGCTTAACAGGGGTCGGGAGCGTGTTTGAGCAGTTCTTC
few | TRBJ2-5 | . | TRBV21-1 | CASSKNSKVGLTNKTQYF | TGTGCCAGCAGCAAAAACTCCAAGGTGGGACTGACGAATAAGACCCAGTACTTC
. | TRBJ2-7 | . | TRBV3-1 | CASSQEFGPNYEQYF | TGTGCCAGCAGCCAAGAGTTTGGACCGAACTACGAGCAGTACTTC
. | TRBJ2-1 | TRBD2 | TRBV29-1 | CSVSLLAGGRDEQFF | TGCAGCGTATCCCTCCTAGCGGGGGGCCGAGATGAGCAGTTCTTC
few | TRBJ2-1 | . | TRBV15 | CATSRDVGSSYNEQFF | TGTGCCACCAGCAGAGATGTGGGGAGCTCCTACAATGAGCAGTTCTTC
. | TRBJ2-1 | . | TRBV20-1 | CSARWGLAKNEQFF | TGCAGTGCTAGGTGGGGGCTAGCCAAGAATGAGCAGTTCTTC
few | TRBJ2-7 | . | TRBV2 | CASTVDGSEQYF | TGTGCCAGCACGGTGGACGGCAGCGAGCAGTACTTC
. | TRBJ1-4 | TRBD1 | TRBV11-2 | CASSFLTGRNEKLFF | TGTGCCAGCAGCTTCTTGACAGGGCGTAATGAAAAACTGTTTTTT
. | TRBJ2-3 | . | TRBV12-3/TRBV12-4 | CASSFTVSTDTQYF | TGTGCCAGCAGCTTCACCGTTAGCACAGATACGCAGTATTTT
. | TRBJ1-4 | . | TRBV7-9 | CASSFDHGTNEKLFF | TGTGCCAGCAGCTTTGACCACGGGACTAATGAAAAACTGTTTTTT
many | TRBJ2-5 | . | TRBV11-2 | CASSRPGRLQETQYF | TGTGCCAGCAGCCGCCCGGGGAGGCTCCAAGAGACCCAGTACTTC
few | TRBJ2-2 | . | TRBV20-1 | CSARAETAGELFF | TGCAGTGCTAGAGCGGAGACAGCCGGGGAGCTGTTTTTT
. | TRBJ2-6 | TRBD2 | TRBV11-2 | CASTLAGNGANVLTF | TGTGCCAGCACCCTAGCGGGGAACGGGGCCAACGTCCTGACTTTC
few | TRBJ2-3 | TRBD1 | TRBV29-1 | CSVEGRQGRPDTQYF | TGCAGCGTTGAAGGCCGACAGGGAAGGCCAGATACGCAGTATTTT
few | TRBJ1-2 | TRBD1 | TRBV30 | CAWSTGQGWNYGYTF | TGTGCCTGGAGTACGGGACAGGGTTGGAACTATGGCTACACCTTC
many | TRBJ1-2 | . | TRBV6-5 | CASSYSVQAANYGYTF | TGTGCCAGCAGTTACTCGGTACAGGCCGCTAACTATGGCTACACCTTC
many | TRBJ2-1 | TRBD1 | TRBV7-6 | CASSPYTRGQEQFF | TGTGCCAGCAGCCCCTATACCAGGGGACAGGAGCAGTTCTTC